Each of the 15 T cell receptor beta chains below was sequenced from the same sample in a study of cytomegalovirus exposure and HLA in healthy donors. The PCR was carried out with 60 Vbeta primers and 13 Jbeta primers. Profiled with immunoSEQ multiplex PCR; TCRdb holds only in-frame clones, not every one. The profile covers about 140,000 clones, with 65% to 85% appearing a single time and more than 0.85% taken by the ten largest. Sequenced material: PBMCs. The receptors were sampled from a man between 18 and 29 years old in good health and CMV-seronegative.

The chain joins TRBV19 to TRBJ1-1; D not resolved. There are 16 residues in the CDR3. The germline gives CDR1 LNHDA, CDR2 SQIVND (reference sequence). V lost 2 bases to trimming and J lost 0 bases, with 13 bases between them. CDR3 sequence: CASSIRGSGMNTEAFF. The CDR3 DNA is TGTGCCAGTAGTATACGAGGGAGCGGCATGAACACTGAAGCTTTCTTT.

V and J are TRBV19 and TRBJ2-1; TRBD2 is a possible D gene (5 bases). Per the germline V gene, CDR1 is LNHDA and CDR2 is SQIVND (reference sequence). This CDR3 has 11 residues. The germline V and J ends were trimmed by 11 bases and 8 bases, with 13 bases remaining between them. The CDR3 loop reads CAASGGHEQFF. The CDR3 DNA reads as TGTGCCGCGTCAGGAGGTCATGAGCAGTTCTTC.

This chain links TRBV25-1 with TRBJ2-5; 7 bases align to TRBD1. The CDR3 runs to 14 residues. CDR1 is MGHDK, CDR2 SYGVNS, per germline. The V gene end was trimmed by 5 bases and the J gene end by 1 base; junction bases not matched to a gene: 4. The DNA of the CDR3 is TGTGCCAGCAGTATAGGGGGCCCCCAAGAGACCCAGTACTTC. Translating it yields CASSIGGPQETQYF.

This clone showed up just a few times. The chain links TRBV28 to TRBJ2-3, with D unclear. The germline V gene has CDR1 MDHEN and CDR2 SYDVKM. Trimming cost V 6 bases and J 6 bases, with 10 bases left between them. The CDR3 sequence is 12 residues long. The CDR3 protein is CASSSRADTQYF. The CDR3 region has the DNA TGTGCCAGCAGCTCCCGAGCCGATACGCAGTATTTT.

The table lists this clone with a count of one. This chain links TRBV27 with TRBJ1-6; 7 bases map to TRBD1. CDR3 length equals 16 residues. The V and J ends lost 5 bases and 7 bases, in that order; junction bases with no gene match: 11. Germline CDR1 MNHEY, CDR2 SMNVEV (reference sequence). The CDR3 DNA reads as TGTGCCAGCAGTACCAGGGGGATGGGGATAAATTCACCCCTCCACTTT. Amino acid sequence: CASSTRGMGINSPLHF.

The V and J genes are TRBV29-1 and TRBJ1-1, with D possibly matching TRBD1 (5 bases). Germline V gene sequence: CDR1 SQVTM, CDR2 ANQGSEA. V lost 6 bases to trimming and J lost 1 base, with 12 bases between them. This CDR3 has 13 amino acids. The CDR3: CSVQDTGNTEAFF. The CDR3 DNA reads TGCAGCGTCCAGGACACAGGGAACACTGAAGCTTTCTTT. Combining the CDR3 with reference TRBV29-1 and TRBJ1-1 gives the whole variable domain SAVISQKPSRDICQRGTSLTIQCQVDSQVTMMFWYRQQPGQSLTLIATANQGSEATYESGFVIDKFPISRPNLTFSTLTVSNMSPEDSSIYLCSVQDTGNTEAFFGQGTRLTVV.

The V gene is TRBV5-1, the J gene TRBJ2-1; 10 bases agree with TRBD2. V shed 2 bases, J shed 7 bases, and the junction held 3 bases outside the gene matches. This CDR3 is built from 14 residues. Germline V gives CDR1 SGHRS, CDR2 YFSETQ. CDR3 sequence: CASSFPSGGNEQFF. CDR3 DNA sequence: TGCGCCAGCAGCTTTCCTAGCGGGGGAAATGAGCAGTTCTTC.

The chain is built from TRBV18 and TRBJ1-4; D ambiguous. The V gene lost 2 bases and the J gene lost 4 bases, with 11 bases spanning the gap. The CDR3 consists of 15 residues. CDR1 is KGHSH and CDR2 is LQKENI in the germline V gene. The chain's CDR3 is CASSPGSLINEKLFF. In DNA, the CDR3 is TGTGCCAGCTCACCAGGCTCCTTAATTAATGAAAAACTGTTTTTT.

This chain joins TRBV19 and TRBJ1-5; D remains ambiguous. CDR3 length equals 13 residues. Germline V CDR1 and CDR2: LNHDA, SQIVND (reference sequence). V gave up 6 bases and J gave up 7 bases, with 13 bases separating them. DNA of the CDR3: TGTGCCAGTAGGTGGCACGATGAACAGCCCCAGCATTTT. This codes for CASRWHDEQPQHF.

CDR3 loop: CASGTGTGVTGELFF. The CDR3 region has the DNA TGTGCCAGCGGAACCGGGACAGGGGTGACCGGGGAGCTGTTTTTT. J is TRBJ2-2 and V is TRBV9; 10 bases are shared with TRBD1. The V and J ends lost 7 bases and 5 bases, in that order; junction bases with no gene match: 8. The CDR3 has 15 amino acids. Germline values: CDR1 SGDLS, CDR2 YYNGEE.

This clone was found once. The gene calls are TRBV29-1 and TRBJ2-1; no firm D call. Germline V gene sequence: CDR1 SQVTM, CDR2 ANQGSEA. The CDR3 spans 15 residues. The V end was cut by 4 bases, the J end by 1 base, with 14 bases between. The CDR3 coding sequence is TGCAGCGTTGGAACAGACCTAATTTCCTACAATGAGCAGTTCTTC. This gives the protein CSVGTDLISYNEQFF.

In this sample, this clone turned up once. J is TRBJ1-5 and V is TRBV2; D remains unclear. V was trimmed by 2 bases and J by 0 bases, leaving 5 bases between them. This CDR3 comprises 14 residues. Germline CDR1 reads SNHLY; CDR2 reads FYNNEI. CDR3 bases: TGTGCCAGCAGTGAACGGTATAGCAATCAGCCCCAGCATTTT. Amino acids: CASSERYSNQPQHF.

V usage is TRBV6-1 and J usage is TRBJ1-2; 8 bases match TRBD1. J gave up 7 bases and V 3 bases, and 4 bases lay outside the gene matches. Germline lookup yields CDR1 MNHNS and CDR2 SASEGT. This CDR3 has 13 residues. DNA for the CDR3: TGTGCCAGCAGTGACAGGGGGCTTTTTGGCTACACCTTC. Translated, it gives CASSDRGLFGYTF.

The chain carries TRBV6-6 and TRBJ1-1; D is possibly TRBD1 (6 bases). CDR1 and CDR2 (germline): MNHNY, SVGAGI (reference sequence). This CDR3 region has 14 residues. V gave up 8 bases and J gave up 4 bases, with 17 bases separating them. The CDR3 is CASQSSQGSTEAFF. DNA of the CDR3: TGTGCCAGCCAGAGCTCACAGGGATCCACTGAAGCTTTCTTT.

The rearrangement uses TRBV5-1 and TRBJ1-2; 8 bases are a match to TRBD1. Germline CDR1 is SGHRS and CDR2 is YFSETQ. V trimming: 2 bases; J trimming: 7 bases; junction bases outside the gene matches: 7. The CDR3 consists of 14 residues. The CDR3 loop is CASSFGQGTSGYTF. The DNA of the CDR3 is TGCGCCAGCAGCTTCGGACAGGGAACTAGTGGCTACACCTTC. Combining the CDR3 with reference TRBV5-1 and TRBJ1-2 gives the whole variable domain KAGVTQTPRYLIKTRGQQVTLSCSPISGHRSVSWYQQTPGQGLQFLFEYFSETQRNKGNFPGRFSGRQFSNSRSEMNVSTLELGDSALYLCASSFGQGTSGYTFGSGTRLTVV.